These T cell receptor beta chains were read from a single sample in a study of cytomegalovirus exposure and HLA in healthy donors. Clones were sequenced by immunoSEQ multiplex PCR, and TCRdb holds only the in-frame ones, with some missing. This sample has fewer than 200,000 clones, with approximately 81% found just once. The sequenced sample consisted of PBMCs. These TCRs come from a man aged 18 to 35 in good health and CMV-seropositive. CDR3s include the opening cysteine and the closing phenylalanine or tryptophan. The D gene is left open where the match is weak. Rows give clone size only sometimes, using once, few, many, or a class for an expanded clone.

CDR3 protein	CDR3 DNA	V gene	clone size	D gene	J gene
CASSLQGGETQYF	TGTGCCAGCAGCTTACAGGGGGGAGAGACCCAGTACTTC	TRBV11-3	-	-	TRBJ2-5
CASSSPGQGSYEQYF	TGTGCCAGCAGCTCACCGGGACAGGGGTCCTACGAGCAGTACTTC	TRBV7-8	-	TRBD1	TRBJ2-7
CASSYSPSSLYEQYF	TGTGCCAGCAGTTACTCCCCTAGCTCTCTCTACGAGCAGTACTTC	TRBV6-5	-	-	TRBJ2-7
CSVDGGSGQETQYF	TGCAGCGTTGATGGGGGGAGCGGACAAGAGACCCAGTACTTC	TRBV29-1	-	-	TRBJ2-5
CASSLVSGRYNEQFF	TGCGCCAGCAGCTTGGTTAGCGGGAGGTACAATGAGCAGTTCTTC	TRBV5-1	-	TRBD2	TRBJ2-1
CASSLPPGGETQYF	TGTGCCAGCAGTTTGCCGCCAGGGGGAGAGACCCAGTACTTC	TRBV28	-	TRBD1	TRBJ2-5
CASSFGTGGGITEAFF	TGTGCCAGCAGCTTCGGGACAGGGGGAGGCATCACTGAAGCTTTCTTT	TRBV7-9	-	TRBD1	TRBJ1-1
CAWTQGRGYNEQFF	TGTGCCTGGACCCAAGGGAGGGGCTACAATGAGCAGTTCTTC	TRBV30	-	TRBD2	TRBJ2-1
CASMNSGRLDTQYF	TGCGCCAGCATGAACAGCGGGAGGTTGGATACGCAGTATTTT	TRBV5-1	-	TRBD2	TRBJ2-3
CASTNSYYGYTF	TGCGCCAGCACAAACAGTTACTATGGCTACACCTTC	TRBV5-1	-	-	TRBJ1-2
CASREGQGTGELFF	TGTGCCAGCAGAGAGGGACAGGGGACCGGGGAGCTGTTTTTT	TRBV6-1	-	TRBD1	TRBJ2-2
CASGLRGDEQYF	TGTGCCAGCGGCCTCAGGGGGGACGAGCAGTACTTC	TRBV28	few	-	TRBJ2-7
CASSSGQPPDNEQFF	TGTGCCAGCAGTTCGGGACAACCTCCGGACAATGAGCAGTTCTTC	TRBV28	-	-	TRBJ2-1
CASSLAQSTGELFF	TGCGCCAGCAGCTTGGCACAGAGCACCGGGGAGCTGTTTTTT	TRBV5-1	-	-	TRBJ2-2
CASSRTGYEQYF	TGTGCCAGCAGCCGGACAGGGTACGAGCAGTACTTC	TRBV7-2	-	TRBD1	TRBJ2-7
CASTMISGDTYGYTF	TGTGCCAGCACCATGATATCAGGGGACACCTATGGCTACACCTTC	TRBV28	-	-	TRBJ1-2
CASRGLAGGPDTQYF	TGTGCCAGCAGGGGACTAGCGGGAGGGCCAGATACGCAGTATTTT	TRBV6-1	-	TRBD2	TRBJ2-3
CASSGTGGFTPLHF	TGTGCCAGCAGCGGGACAGGGGGTTTCACACCCCTCCACTTT	TRBV27	-	TRBD1	TRBJ1-6
CASSAEGAGGYEQFF	TGTGCCAGCAGCGCCGAGGGGGCAGGGGGCTACGAGCAGTTCTTC	TRBV9	-	TRBD1	TRBJ2-1
CASSIQDYEQYF	TGTGCCAGCAGCATACAGGACTACGAGCAGTACTTC	TRBV2	few	-	TRBJ2-7
CASSYSSGANTDTQYF	TGTGCCAGCAGTTACTCTAGCGGGGCAAACACAGATACGCAGTATTTT	TRBV6-5	-	TRBD2	TRBJ2-3
CASSKVRDRGLNEQFF	TGTGCCAGCAGCAAAGTTAGAGACAGGGGGCTTAATGAGCAGTTCTTC	TRBV6-6	-	TRBD1	TRBJ2-1
CASSPDRGIYGYTF	TGTGCCAGCAGCCCAGACAGGGGTATCTATGGCTACACCTTC	TRBV14	-	TRBD1	TRBJ1-2
CASSPGTNQYSPLHF	TGTGCCAGCAGCCCTGGCACCAACCAATATTCACCCCTCCACTTT	TRBV14	-	-	TRBJ1-6
CASSRGTGKTGELFF	TGTGCCAGCAGCAGAGGGACAGGAAAAACCGGGGAGCTGTTTTTT	TRBV7-9	few	TRBD1	TRBJ2-2
CASSFRQGWTEAFF	TGTGCCAGCAGTTTTAGACAGGGTTGGACTGAAGCTTTCTTT	TRBV2	-	TRBD1	TRBJ1-1
CASSYGQGAGYTF	TGTGCCAGCAGTTATGGACAGGGGGCGGGCTACACCTTC	TRBV27	-	TRBD1	TRBJ1-2
CASSTDGVNSPLHF	TGTGCCAGCAGTACCGACGGGGTAAATTCACCCCTCCACTTT	TRBV5-4	few	-	TRBJ1-6
CASSYVRTGGTRGYTF	TGTGCCAGCAGTTACGTGCGGACAGGGGGCACTCGTGGCTACACCTTC	TRBV6-5	-	TRBD1	TRBJ1-2
CASSVDLGLAGSGELFF	TGTGCCAGCAGCGTAGATCTTGGACTAGCGGGTTCCGGGGAGCTGTTTTTT	TRBV9	-	TRBD2	TRBJ2-2
CASSWPSGEQYF	TGTGCCAGCAGCTGGCCCTCGGGGGAGCAGTACTTC	TRBV5-6	-	-	TRBJ2-7